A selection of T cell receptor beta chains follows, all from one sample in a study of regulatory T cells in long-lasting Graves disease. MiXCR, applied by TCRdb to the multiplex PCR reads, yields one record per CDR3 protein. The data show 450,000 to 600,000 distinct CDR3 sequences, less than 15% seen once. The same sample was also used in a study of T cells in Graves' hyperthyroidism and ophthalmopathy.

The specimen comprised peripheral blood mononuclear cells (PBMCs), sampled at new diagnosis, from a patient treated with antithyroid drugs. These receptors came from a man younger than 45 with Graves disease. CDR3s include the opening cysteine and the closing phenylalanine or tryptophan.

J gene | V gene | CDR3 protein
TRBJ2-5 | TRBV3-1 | CASSQGQQETQYF
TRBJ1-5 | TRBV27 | CASSSGTGPQPQHF
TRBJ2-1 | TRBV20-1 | CSAPVPREGNEQFF
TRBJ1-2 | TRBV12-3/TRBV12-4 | CASSLKGSYTF
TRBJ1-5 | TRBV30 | CAWSLGRGQPQHF
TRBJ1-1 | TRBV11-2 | CASSLGGRGRANTEAFF
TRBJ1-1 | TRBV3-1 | CASSQGRTVRAFF
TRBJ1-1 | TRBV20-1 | CSARGVTEAFF
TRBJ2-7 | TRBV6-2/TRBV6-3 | CASSYSRAGTGGVEQYF
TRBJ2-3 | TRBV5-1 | CASSQLRSSTDTQYF
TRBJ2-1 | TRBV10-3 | CAITATGEGEQFF
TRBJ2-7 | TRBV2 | CASPAREGRIQPYYEQYF
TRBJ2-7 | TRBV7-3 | CASSSQGSYEQYF
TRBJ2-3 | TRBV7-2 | CASGTWRGTSDTQYF
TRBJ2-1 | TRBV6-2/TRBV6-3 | CATSIGRETYNEQFF
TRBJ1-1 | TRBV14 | CASSPSVLEAFF
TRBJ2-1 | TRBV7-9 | CASSPIAGVSNEQFF
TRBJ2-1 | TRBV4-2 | CASSPRLAGEGEQFF
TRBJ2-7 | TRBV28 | CASSTPGTGPGEQYF
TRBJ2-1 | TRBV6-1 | CASSPPRAGGRNEQFF
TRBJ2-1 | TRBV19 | CATGTRAYNEQFF
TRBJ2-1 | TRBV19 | CASSPGSGTSGPRNEQFF
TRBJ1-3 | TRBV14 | CASSQDVMSSGNTIYF
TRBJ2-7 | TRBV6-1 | CASSEARPPSTYEQYF
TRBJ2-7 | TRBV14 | CASSSTGLGVYEQYF
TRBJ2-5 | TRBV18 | CASSPPDRDGETQYF
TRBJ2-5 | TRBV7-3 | CASSSGLAGGETQYF
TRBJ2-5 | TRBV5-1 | CASSLGQGPETQYF
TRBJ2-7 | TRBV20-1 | CSAREGGTSASSYEQYF
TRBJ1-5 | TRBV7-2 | CASSFPPFRTGERSSNQPQHF
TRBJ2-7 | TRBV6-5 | CASSYSRETHEQYF
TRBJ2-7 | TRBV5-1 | CASTDQGEGHEQYF
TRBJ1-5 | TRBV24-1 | CATSETGGGYSNQPQHF